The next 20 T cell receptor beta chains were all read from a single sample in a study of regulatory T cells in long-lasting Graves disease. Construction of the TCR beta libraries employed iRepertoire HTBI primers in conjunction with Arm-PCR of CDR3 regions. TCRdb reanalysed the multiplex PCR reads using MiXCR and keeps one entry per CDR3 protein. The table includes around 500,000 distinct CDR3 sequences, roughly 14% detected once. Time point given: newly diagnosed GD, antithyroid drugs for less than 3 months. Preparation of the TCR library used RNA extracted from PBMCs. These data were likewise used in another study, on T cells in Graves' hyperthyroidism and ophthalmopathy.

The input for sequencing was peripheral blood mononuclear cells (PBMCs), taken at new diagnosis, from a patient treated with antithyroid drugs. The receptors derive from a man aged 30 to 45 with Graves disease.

The CDR3 DNA is TGTGCCAGCAGTGAATTAGTCCAAGATACGCAGTATTTT. Protein: CASSELVQDTQYF. The genes are TRBV25-1 and TRBJ2-3; no firm D call. The V end lost 1 base, the J end lost 5 bases, and 7 bases lay between the germline ends. CDR3 size: 13 residues. Germline values: CDR1 MGHDK, CDR2 SYGVNS.

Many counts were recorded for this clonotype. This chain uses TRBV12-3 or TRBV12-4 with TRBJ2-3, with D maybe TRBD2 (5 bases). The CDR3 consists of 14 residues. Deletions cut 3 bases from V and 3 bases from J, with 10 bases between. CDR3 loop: CASSLVATTDTQYF. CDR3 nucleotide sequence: TGTGCCAGCAGTTTGGTAGCGACTACAGATACGCAGTATTTT.

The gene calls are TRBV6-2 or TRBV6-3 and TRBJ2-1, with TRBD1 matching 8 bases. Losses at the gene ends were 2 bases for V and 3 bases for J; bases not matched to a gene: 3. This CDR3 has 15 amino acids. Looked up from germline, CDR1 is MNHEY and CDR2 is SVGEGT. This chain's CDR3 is CASSYAGGIYNEQFF. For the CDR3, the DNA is TGTGCCAGCAGTTACGCAGGGGGCATCTACAATGAGCAGTTCTTC.

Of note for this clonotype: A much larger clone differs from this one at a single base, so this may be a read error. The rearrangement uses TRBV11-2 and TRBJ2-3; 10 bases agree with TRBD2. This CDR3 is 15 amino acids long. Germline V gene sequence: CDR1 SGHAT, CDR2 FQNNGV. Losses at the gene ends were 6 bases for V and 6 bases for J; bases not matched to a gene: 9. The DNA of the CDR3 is TGTGCCAGCAGTCAAAGCGGGGGGGCGTATGATACGCAGTATTTT. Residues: CASSQSGGAYDTQYF.

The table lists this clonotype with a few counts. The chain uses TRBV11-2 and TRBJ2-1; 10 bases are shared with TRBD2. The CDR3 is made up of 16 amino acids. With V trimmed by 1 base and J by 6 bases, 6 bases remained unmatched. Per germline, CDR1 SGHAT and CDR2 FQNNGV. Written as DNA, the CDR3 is TGTGCCAGCAGCTTAGGTTCTAGCGGGAGAGGCAATGAGCAGTTCTTC. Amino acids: CASSLGSSGRGNEQFF.

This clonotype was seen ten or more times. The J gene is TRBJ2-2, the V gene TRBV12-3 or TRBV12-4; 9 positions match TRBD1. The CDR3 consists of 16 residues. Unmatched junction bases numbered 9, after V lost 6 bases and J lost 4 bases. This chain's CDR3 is CASRLIRDRVTGELFF. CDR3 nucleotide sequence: TGTGCCAGCAGATTGATCCGGGACAGGGTCACCGGGGAGCTGTTTTTT.

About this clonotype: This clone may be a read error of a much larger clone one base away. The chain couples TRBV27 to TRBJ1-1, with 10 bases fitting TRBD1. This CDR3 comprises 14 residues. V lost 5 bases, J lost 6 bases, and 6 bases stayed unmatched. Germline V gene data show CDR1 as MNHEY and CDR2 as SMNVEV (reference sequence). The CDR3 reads CASSEGQGSSEAFF. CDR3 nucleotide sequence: TGTGCCAGCAGTGAGGGACAGGGGAGTTCTGAAGCTTTCTTT.

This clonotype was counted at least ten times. This chain's CDR3 is CSAPRAGGGTQYF. The CDR3 region has the DNA TGCAGTGCTCCGAGGGCGGGAGGAGGTACGCAGTATTTT. The chain carries TRBV20-1 and TRBJ2-3; 8 positions agree with TRBD2. The germline V gene has CDR1 DFQATT and CDR2 SNEGSKA (reference sequence). V lost 5 bases and J lost 8; bases outside the gene matches: 9. This CDR3 comprises 13 residues.

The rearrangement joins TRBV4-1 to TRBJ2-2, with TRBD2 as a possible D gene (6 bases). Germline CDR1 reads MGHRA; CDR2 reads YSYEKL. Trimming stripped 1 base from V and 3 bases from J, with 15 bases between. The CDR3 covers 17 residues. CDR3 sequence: CASSQVPAGTDTGELFF. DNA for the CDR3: TGCGCCAGCAGCCAAGTCCCGGCGGGAACGGACACCGGGGAGCTGTTTTTT.

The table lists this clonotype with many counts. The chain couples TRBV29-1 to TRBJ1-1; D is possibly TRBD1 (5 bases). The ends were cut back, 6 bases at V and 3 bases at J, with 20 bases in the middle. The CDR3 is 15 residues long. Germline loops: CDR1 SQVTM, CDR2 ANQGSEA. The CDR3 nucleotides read TGCAGCGTCTTCTCGGCAGGGAGGGTGGACACTGAAGCTTTCTTT. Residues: CSVFSAGRVDTEAFF.

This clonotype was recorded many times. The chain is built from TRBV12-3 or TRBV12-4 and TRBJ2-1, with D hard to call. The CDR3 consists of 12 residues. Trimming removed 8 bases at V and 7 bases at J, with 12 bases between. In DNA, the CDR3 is TGTGCCAGCCCGACCCCCCGGAATGAGCAGTTCTTC. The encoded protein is CASPTPRNEQFF.

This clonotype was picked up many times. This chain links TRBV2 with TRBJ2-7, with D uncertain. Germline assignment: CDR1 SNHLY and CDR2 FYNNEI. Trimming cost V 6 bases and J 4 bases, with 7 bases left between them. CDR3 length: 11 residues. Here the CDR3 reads CASRGIYEQYF. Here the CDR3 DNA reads TGTGCCAGCAGGGGGATTTACGAGCAGTACTTC.

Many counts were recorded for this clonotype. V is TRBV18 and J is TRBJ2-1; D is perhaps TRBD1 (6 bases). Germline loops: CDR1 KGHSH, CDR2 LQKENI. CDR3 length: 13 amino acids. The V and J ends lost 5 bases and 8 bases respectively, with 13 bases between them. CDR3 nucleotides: TGTGCCAGCTCAGCCGAACAGGGACATGAGCAGTTCTTC. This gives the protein CASSAEQGHEQFF.

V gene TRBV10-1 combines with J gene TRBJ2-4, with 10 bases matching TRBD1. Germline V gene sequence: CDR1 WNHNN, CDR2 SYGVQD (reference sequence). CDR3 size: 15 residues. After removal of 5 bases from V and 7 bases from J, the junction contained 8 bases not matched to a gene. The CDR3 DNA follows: TGCGCCAGCAGTTTGAACCCGGGACAGGGGAACATTCAGTACTTC. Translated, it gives CASSLNPGQGNIQYF.

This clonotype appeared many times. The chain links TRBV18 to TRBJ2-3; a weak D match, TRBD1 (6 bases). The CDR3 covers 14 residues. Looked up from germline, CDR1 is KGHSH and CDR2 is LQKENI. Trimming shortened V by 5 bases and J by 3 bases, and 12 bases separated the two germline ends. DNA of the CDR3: TGTGCCAGCTCAGACTATAGGGGGACAGATACGCAGTATTTT. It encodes CASSDYRGTDTQYF. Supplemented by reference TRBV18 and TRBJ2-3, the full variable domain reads NAGVMQNPRHLVRRRGQEARLRCSPMKGHSHVYWYRQLPEEGLKFMVYLQKENIIDESGMPKERFSAEFPKEGPSILRIQQVVRGDSAAYFCASSDYRGTDTQYFGPGTRLTVL.

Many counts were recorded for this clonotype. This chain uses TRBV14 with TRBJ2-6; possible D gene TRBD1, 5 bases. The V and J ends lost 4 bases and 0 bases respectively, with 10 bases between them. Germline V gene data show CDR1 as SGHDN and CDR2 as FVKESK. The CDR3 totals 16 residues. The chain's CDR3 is CASSRGHHSGANVLTF. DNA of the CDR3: TGTGCCAGCAGCCGCGGACACCACTCTGGGGCCAACGTCCTGACTTTC.

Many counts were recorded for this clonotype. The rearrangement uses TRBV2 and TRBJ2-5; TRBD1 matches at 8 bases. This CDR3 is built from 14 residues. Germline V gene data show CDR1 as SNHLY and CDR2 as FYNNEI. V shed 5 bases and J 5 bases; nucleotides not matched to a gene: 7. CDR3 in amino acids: CASSKVRGRETQYF. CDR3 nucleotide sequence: TGTGCCAGCAGTAAGGTCAGGGGGCGGGAGACCCAGTACTTC.

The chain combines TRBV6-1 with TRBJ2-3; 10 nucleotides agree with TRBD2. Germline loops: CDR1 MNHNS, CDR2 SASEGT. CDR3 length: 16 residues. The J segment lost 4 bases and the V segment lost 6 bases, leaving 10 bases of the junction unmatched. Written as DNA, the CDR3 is TGTGCCAGCAGACGGACTAGCGGTTTGACAGCAGATACGCAGTATTTT. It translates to CASRRTSGLTADTQYF.

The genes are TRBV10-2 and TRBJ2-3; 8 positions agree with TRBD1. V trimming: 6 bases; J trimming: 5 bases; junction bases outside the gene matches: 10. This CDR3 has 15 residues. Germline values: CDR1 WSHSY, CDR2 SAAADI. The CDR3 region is CASRFTGTGGDTQYF. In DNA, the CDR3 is TGCGCCAGCAGGTTTACCGGGACAGGCGGAGATACGCAGTATTTT.

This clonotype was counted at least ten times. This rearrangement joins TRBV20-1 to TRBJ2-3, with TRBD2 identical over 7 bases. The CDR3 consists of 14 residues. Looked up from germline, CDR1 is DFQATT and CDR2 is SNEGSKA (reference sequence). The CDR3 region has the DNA TGCAGGCTCGCCGGGCGGGGGAGCACAGATACGCAGTATTTT. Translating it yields CRLAGRGSTDTQYF.